The 30 T cell receptor beta chains below come from one sample, sequenced in a study of T-cell reconstitution after alpha-beta-depleted transplantation in children. Molecular barcoding with unique molecular identifiers was used for the TCRbeta library. TCRdb ran MiXCR on the PCR reads and lists one entry per CDR3 protein. The sample consists of around 530,000 distinct CDR3 sequences, approximately 29% of them appearing once. Material: PBMCs from the stem cell graft donor, obtained from the stem cell graft. Receptor source: a human donor who donated a stem cell graft to a child with aplastic anemia.

V is TRBV29-1 and J is TRBJ1-1, with D possibly TRBD1 on 6 matching bases. The V end lost 1 base, the J end lost 5 bases, and 14 bases lay between the germline ends. The CDR3 sequence is 14 residues long. CDR1 is SQVTM and CDR2 is ANQGSEA in the germline V gene. CDR3: CSVEGNRVGTEAFF. In DNA, the CDR3 is TGCAGCGTTGAAGGGAACAGGGTGGGAACTGAAGCTTTCTTT.

About this clonotype itself: A junction boundary mismatches the germline segment, possibly from a read error. V usage is TRBV4-3 and J usage is TRBJ2-4, with 7 bases lining up with TRBD1. Germline CDR1 reads LGHNA; CDR2 reads YSLEER. The CDR3 length is 16 residues. CDR3 loop: CASTQDFGEGANIQYF. The CDR3 DNA is TGCGCCAGCACCCAAGACTTCGGAGAGGGGGCAAACATTCAGTACTTC.

The gene calls are TRBV9 and TRBJ2-1, with TRBD2 identical over 9 bases. CDR3 length equals 16 residues. V lost 3 bases and J lost 3; bases outside the gene matches: 7. CDR1 SGDLS and CDR2 YYNGEE come from the germline V gene. The CDR3: CASSGGGTSFYNEQFF. Here the CDR3 DNA reads TGTGCCAGCAGCGGGGGGGGGACTAGCTTCTACAATGAGCAGTTCTTC.

The chain recombines TRBV2 with TRBJ2-1, with 10 bases matching TRBD2. CDR3 length: 16 amino acids. V lost 6 bases and J lost 0; bases outside the gene matches: 5. Germline loops: CDR1 SNHLY, CDR2 FYNNEI. The CDR3 here is CASRNSGRSSYNEQFF. Here the CDR3 DNA reads TGTGCCAGCAGAAATAGCGGGAGGTCCTCCTACAATGAGCAGTTCTTC.

A few counts support this clonotype. The chain uses TRBV5-8 and TRBJ2-1; 9 nucleotides align to TRBD1. Trimming cost V 5 bases and J 8 bases; bases outside gene matches: 17. The CDR3 has 17 amino acids. The germline V gene encodes CDR1 SGHTS and CDR2 YDEGEE. CDR3 loop: CASSAGTGLVAYYEQFF. The CDR3, as DNA: TGTGCCAGCAGTGCCGGGACAGGGTTGGTTGCGTACTATGAGCAGTTCTTC.

This clonotype was observed a handful of times. The chain uses TRBV12-3 or TRBV12-4 and TRBJ1-4, with D tentatively TRBD1 (5 bases). V was shortened by 2 bases and J by 0 bases, with 7 bases between the two germline ends. CDR3 length equals 15 residues. CDR3 nucleotides: TGTGCCAGCAGTTTAACGACAGCAACTAATGAAAAACTGTTTTTT. It translates to CASSLTTATNEKLFF.

A word on this clonotype: One end of the junction varies from germline; a read error may be responsible. The CDR3: CCARDPLAGRIGNSPLHF. DNA for the CDR3: TGCTGTGCTAGAGATCCTCTGGCAGGGAGGATCGGTAATTCACCCCTCCACTTT. V usage is TRBV20-1 and J usage is TRBJ1-6; a possible D gene is TRBD1 (5 bases). The CDR3 runs 18 residues. The germline V gene has CDR1 DFQATT and CDR2 SNEGSKA (reference sequence).

This clonotype appeared a few times. This chain connects TRBV11-2 to TRBJ2-3, with 8 bases aligning to TRBD2. The CDR3 runs 20 residues. The V gene's germline CDR1 is SGHAT and CDR2 FQNNGV. The V segment lost 3 bases and the J segment 2 bases; nucleotides outside the gene matches: 19. CDR3 region: CASSLRATPSLAGLTDTQYF. CDR3 sequence (DNA): TGTGCCAGCAGCTTGAGAGCGACCCCATCCCTAGCGGGCCTCACAGATACGCAGTATTTT. Full variable domain (remainder filled in from reference TRBV11-2 and TRBJ2-3): EAGVAQSPRYKIIEKRQSVAFWCNPISGHATLYWYQQILGQGPKLLIQFQNNGVVDDSQLPKDRFSAERLKGVDSTLKIQPAKLEDSAVYLCASSLRATPSLAGLTDTQYFGPGTRLTVL.

The chain employs TRBV7-2 and TRBJ2-7, with D perhaps TRBD2 (5 bases). This CDR3 comprises 15 residues. The germline V and J ends were trimmed by 3 bases and 1 base, with 13 bases remaining between them. Germline lookup yields CDR1 SGHTA and CDR2 FQGNSA. CDR3 amino acids: CASSLKNGLSYEQYF. The CDR3 region has the DNA TGTGCCAGCAGCTTGAAAAACGGACTTTCCTACGAGCAGTACTTC.

This clonotype was detected a few times. The rearrangement uses TRBV12-3 or TRBV12-4 and TRBJ1-2; tentative D call: TRBD1 (6 bases). Trimming took 6 bases from V and 5 from J, leaving 16 bases between them. This CDR3 has 14 amino acids. The chain's CDR3 is CASRRPGHTYGYTF. CDR3 nucleotide sequence: TGTGCCAGCAGACGCCCGGGACATACTTATGGCTACACCTTC.

The chain carries TRBV30 and TRBJ2-5, with a possible D match to TRBD1 (6 bases). The V and J ends lost 1 base and 1 base respectively, with 7 bases between them. CDR1 is GTSNPN and CDR2 is SVGIG in the germline V gene (reference sequence). The CDR3 consists of 13 residues. The CDR3 DNA reads TGTGCCTGGAGTGCACAGGGCCAAGAGACCCAGTACTTC. Translation: CAWSAQGQETQYF.

This clonotype occurred a few times. The chain employs TRBV5-4 and TRBJ2-5; a weak D match, TRBD2 (7 bases). The germline V and J ends were trimmed by 3 bases and 2 bases, with 26 bases remaining between them. There are 19 residues in the CDR3. Germline CDR1 and CDR2: SGHNT and YYREEE (reference sequence). Here the CDR3 DNA reads TGTGCCAGCAGCTCCTTAAGGCATGGGGGAGGGGGGACACAAGAGACCCAGTACTTC. It codes for CASSSLRHGGGGTQETQYF.

The chain combines TRBV20-1 with TRBJ1-2, with 9 bases fitting TRBD1. The germline V gene encodes CDR1 DFQATT and CDR2 SNEGSKA (reference sequence). This CDR3 comprises 13 residues. The J segment lost 7 bases and the V segment lost 2 bases, leaving 5 bases of the junction unmatched. CDR3 loop: CSARQQGAGGYTF. The CDR3 DNA reads as TGCAGTGCTAGACAACAGGGGGCCGGTGGCTACACCTTC.

In this sample, this clonotype turned up a few times. The chain uses TRBV10-3 and TRBJ2-1, with D unresolved. The CDR3 is 15 amino acids. Germline CDR1 ENHRY, CDR2 SYGVKD. The V gene lost 8 bases and the J gene lost 0 bases, with 14 bases spanning the gap. The CDR3 region is CAIHDGPSSYNEQFF. DNA for the CDR3: TGTGCCATCCACGACGGGCCGAGCTCCTACAATGAGCAGTTCTTC.

The rearrangement joins TRBV15 to TRBJ1-1; maybe TRBD1 (6 bases). The length of the CDR3 is 13 residues. Trimming left V 9 bases short and J 4 bases short, with 15 bases between. From germline, CDR1 is LNHNV and CDR2 YYDKDF (reference sequence). The CDR3, as DNA: TGTGCCACTACGGAGGGGGAGATCACTGAAGCTTTCTTT. Amino acids: CATTEGEITEAFF.

There are a few counts of this clonotype. The chain links TRBV18 to TRBJ2-2; D remains ambiguous. The germline gives CDR1 KGHSH, CDR2 LQKENI. V shed 0 bases and J shed 7 bases, with 3 bases lying between them. The CDR3 length is 12 residues. CDR3 amino acids: CASSPPIGELFF. For the CDR3, the DNA is TGTGCCAGCTCACCACCGATCGGGGAGCTGTTTTTT.

This clonotype was seen just once. Mismatch with germline at one junction end may stem from a read error. V gene TRBV10-3 combines with J gene TRBJ2-5; D is perhaps TRBD2 (6 bases). Per germline, CDR1 ENHRY and CDR2 SYGVKD. The CDR3 has 15 residues. The CDR3 region has the DNA TGTGCCATGAGTGAGGTGGGAGGCAAACAAGAGACCCAGTACTTC. Amino acid sequence: CAMSEVGGKQETQYF.

The chain is built from TRBV5-4 and TRBJ2-3; D is possibly TRBD1 (5 bases). Germline loops: CDR1 SGHNT, CDR2 YYREEE (reference sequence). The CDR3 spans 15 residues. With 4 bases removed from V and 1 base from J, the gap between germline ends came to 13 bases. CDR3 bases: TGTGCCAGCAGCCCCAGGGTGTCGGGCACAGATACGCAGTATTTT. It translates to CASSPRVSGTDTQYF.

In DNA form, the CDR3 reads TGTGCCATCAGTGGCTCAGAGAACACTGAAGCTTTCTTT. Its protein is CAISGSENTEAFF. The chain links TRBV10-3 to TRBJ1-1; D unresolved. Trimming cost V 4 bases and J 1 base, with 7 bases left between them. From germline, CDR1 is ENHRY and CDR2 SYGVKD. This CDR3 spans 13 amino acids.

This clonotype was recorded a few times. The rearrangement links TRBV7-2 to TRBJ2-1; weak D call: TRBD1 (7 bases). Germline-derived CDR1 and CDR2 are SGHTA and FQGNSA. The CDR3 has 15 amino acids. V was pared by 5 bases and J by 7 bases, with 18 bases between. The CDR3 coding sequence is TGTGCCAGCAGCCGCTTGTGGAGGGGGCAGAATGAGCAGTTCTTC. This sequence encodes CASSRLWRGQNEQFF.

This clonotype was recorded at least ten times. The CDR3 DNA reads as TGTGCCTGGAGTGTATCGGTCACAGATACGCAGTATTTT. Residues: CAWSVSVTDTQYF. V and J are TRBV30 and TRBJ2-3; D unresolved. The CDR3 totals 13 residues. V gave up 0 bases and J gave up 2 bases, with 6 bases separating them. Germline V gene data show CDR1 as GTSNPN and CDR2 as SVGIG (reference sequence). Looking up the rest from reference TRBV30 and TRBJ2-3 gives the full variable domain: SQTIHQWPATLVQPVGSPLSLECTVEGTSNPNLYWYRQAAGRGLQLLFYSVGIGQISSEVPQNLSASRPQDRQFILSSKKLLLSDSGFYLCAWSVSVTDTQYFGPGTRLTVL.

Concerning this clonotype itself: Because it lacks the conserved phenylalanine or tryptophan at the end, this CDR3 is likely a read error. The rearrangement joins TRBV4-3 to TRBJ2-6; 7 bases agree with TRBD1. Per germline, CDR1 LGHNA and CDR2 YSLEER. CDR3 length equals 16 residues. V was pared by 4 bases and J by 1 base, with 4 bases of the junction left unmatched. CDR3 sequence: CASSPNRGSGANVLTS. In DNA form, the CDR3 reads TGCGCCAGCAGCCCAAACAGGGGATCTGGGGCCAACGTCCTGACTTCC.

The chain has TRBV5-6 and TRBJ1-2; D gene uncertain. Germline V gives CDR1 SGHDT, CDR2 YYEEEE. This CDR3 comprises 14 residues. V dropped 1 base and J dropped 5 bases, with 12 bases sitting between them. The CDR3 sequence is CASSLKGWEYGYTF. Written as DNA, the CDR3 is TGTGCCAGCAGCTTGAAGGGCTGGGAGTATGGCTACACCTTC. The full variable domain, its missing parts supplied by reference TRBV5-6 and TRBJ1-2, is DAGVTQSPTHLIKTRGQQVTLRCSPKSGHDTVSWYQQALGQGPQFIFQYYEEEERQRGNFPDRFSGHQFPNYSSELNVNALLLGDSALYLCASSLKGWEYGYTFGSGTRLTVV.

V is TRBV10-3 and J is TRBJ1-2; D is uncertain. The CDR3 has 15 amino acids. V was pared by 2 bases and J by 1 base, with 11 bases between. Germline CDR1 and CDR2: ENHRY and SYGVKD. The CDR3 here is CAISEGIGDNYGYTF. For the CDR3, the DNA is TGTGCCATCAGTGAGGGAATTGGGGATAACTATGGCTACACCTTC.

This chain uses TRBV27 with TRBJ2-2; the match to TRBD2 covers 8 bases. The V gene end was trimmed by 2 bases and the J gene end by 8 bases; junction bases not matched to a gene: 13. The CDR3 consists of 17 residues. CDR1 is MNHEY, CDR2 SMNVEV, per germline (reference sequence). The CDR3 nucleotides read TGTGCCAGCAGTTTAGTCGGCGGGAGGTCCCATTTGGGGGAGCTGTTTTTT. Its translation: CASSLVGGRSHLGELFF.

The V and J genes are TRBV27 and TRBJ1-2, with D hard to call. CDR3 length equals 13 residues. Trimming removed 5 bases from V and 4 bases from J, with 11 bases in between. Germline-derived CDR1 and CDR2 are MNHEY and SMNVEV (reference sequence). The chain's CDR3 is CASSPLDPYGYTF. CDR3 nucleotides: TGTGCCAGCAGTCCGCTGGATCCCTATGGCTACACCTTC.

The chain recombines TRBV29-1 with TRBJ2-2; possible D gene TRBD2, 5 bases. With 4 bases removed from V and 6 bases from J, the gap between germline ends came to 15 bases. CDR1 is SQVTM, CDR2 ANQGSEA, per germline. CDR3 length equals 14 residues. In DNA, the CDR3 is TGCAGCGTTGTTCACGGGGTCGGGGCCGGGGAGCTGTTTTTT. Translating it yields CSVVHGVGAGELFF.

The chain is built from TRBV20-1 and TRBJ2-4; 10 bases line up with TRBD2. V lost 3 bases to trimming and J lost 6 bases; unmatched junction nucleotides: 5. The CDR3 consists of 14 residues. Germline CDR1 reads DFQATT; CDR2 reads SNEGSKA (reference sequence). CDR3 region: CSASYSGRTNIQYF. In DNA form, the CDR3 reads TGCAGTGCTAGCTATAGCGGGAGGACAAACATTCAGTACTTC.

The CDR3 region has the DNA TGTGCCAGCCACGCGGGTAGCTCTGGGGCCAACGTCCTGACTTTC. It translates to CASHAGSSGANVLTF. The chain has TRBV6-1 and TRBJ2-6; the D gene is possibly TRBD2 (5 bases). Germline CDR1 reads MNHNS; CDR2 reads SASEGT. The CDR3 totals 15 residues. Trimming shortened V by 8 bases and J by 0 bases, and 11 bases separated the two germline ends.

The V and J genes are TRBV29-1 and TRBJ1-1; 10 bases align to TRBD1. Germline CDR1 SQVTM, CDR2 ANQGSEA. CDR3 size: 14 residues. V shed 7 bases, J shed 4 bases, and the junction held 9 bases outside the gene matches. The CDR3 DNA sequence: TGCAGCGGTTGGACAGGGGGAGGAACCACTGAAGCTTTCTTT. This gives the protein CSGWTGGGTTEAFF.